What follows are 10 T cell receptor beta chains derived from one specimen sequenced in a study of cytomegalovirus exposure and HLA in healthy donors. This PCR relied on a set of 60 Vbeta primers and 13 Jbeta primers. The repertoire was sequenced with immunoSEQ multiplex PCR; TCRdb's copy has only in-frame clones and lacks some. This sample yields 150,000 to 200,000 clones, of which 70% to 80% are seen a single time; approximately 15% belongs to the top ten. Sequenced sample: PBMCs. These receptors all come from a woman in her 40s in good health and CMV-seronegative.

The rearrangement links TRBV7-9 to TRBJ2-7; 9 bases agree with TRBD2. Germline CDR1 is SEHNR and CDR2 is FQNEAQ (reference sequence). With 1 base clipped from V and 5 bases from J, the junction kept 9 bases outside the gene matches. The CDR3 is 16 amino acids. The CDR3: CASSLDRLAGWDEQYF. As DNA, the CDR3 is TGTGCCAGCAGCTTAGATCGCCTAGCGGGGTGGGACGAGCAGTACTTC. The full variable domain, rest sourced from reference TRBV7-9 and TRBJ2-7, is DTGVSQNPRHKITKRGQNVTFRCDPISEHNRLYWYRQTLGQGPEFLTYFQNEAQLEKSRLLSDRFSAERPKGSFSTLEIQRTEQGDSAMYLCASSLDRLAGWDEQYFGPGTRLTVT.

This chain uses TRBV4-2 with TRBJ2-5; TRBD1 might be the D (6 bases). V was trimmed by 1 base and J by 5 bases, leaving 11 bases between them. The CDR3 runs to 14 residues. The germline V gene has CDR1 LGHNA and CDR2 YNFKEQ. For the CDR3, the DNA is TGTGCCAGCAGCCAAGCCCAGGGGTTGGAGACCCAGTACTTC. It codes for CASSQAQGLETQYF.

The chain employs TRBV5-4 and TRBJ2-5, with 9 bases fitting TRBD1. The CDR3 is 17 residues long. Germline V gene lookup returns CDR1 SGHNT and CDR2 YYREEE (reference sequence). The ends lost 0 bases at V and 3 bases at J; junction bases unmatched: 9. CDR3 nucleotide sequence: TGTGCCAGCAGCTTGGAACGTCCCGGGACAGGGAAAGAGACCCAGTACTTC. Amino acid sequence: CASSLERPGTGKETQYF.

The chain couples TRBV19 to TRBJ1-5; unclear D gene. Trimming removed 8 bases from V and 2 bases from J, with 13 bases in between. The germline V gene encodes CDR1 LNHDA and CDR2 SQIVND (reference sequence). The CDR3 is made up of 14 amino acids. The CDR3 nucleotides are TGTGCCAGTGGCAAAATCGGGGGCAATCAGCCCCAGCATTTT. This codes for CASGKIGGNQPQHF.

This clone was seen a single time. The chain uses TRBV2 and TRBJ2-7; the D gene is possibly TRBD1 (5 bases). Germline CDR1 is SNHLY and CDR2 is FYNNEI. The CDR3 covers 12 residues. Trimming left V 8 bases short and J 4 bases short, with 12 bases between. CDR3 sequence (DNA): TGTGCCAGCCTATTGACAGCTTACGAGCAGTACTTC. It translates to CASLLTAYEQYF.

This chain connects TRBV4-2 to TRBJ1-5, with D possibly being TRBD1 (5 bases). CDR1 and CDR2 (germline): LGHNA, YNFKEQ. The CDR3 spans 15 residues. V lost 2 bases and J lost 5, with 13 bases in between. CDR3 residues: CASSQIRQSDQPQHF. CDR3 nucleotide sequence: TGTGCCAGCAGCCAAATTCGACAGAGCGATCAGCCCCAGCATTTT.

Written as DNA, the CDR3 is TGCGCCAGCAGAATGGGGGCTCCGAGCTCTGGAAACACCATATATTTT. Its protein product is CASRMGAPSSGNTIYF. This sequence joins TRBV5-1 and TRBJ1-3, with a possible D match to TRBD1 (6 bases). This CDR3 has 16 amino acids. V dropped 5 bases and J dropped 0 bases, with 15 bases sitting between them. CDR1 and CDR2 (germline): SGHRS, YFSETQ.

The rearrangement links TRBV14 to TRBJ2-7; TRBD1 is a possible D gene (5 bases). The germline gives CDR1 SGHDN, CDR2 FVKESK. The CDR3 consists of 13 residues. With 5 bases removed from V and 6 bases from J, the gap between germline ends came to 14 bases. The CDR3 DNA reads TGTGCCAGCAGCAAAGGCAGGGTAGGCGAGCAGTACTTC. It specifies CASSKGRVGEQYF.

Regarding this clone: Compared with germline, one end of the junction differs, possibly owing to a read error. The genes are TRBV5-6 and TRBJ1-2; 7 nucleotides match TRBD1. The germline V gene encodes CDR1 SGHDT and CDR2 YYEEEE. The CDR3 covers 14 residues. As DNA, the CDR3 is TGTGCCAGCAGTTTGGGACAGTTTAACTATGGCTACACCTTC. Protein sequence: CASSLGQFNYGYTF.

The CDR3 bases are TGTGCCAGCGCAAGACAGGGTTCCTACGAGCAGTACTTC. This gives the protein CASARQGSYEQYF. The chain is built from TRBV19 and TRBJ2-7; 7 bases line up with TRBD1. After removal of 9 bases from V and 1 base from J, the junction contained 6 bases not matched to a gene. The CDR3 is 13 amino acids. Germline assignment: CDR1 LNHDA and CDR2 SQIVND (reference sequence). Full variable domain (outside the CDR3, taken from reference TRBV19 and TRBJ2-7): DGGITQSPKYLFRKEGQNVTLSCEQNLNHDAMYWYRQDPGQGLRLIYYSQIVNDFQKGDIAEGYSVSREKKESFPLTVTSAQKNPTAFYLCASARQGSYEQYFGPGTRLTVT.